The clone carrying this TCR beta chain turned up a few times. Primers for the PCR totalled 60 Vbeta and 13 Jbeta. Sequencing used immunoSEQ multiplex PCR; TCRdb keeps in-frame clones, though not all of them. The sample carries about 160,000 clones, about 65% recorded once. Donors in the study were healthy people who gave bone marrow. This sample stems from a study of cytomegalovirus exposure and HLA in healthy donors. The V and J ends lost 2 bases and 2 bases respectively, with 22 bases between them. CDR3 length equals 19 residues. CDR1 SGHDT and CDR2 YYEEEE come from the germline V gene. Sequenced input: PBMCs. The chain joins TRBV5-6 to TRBJ1-4; D gene uncertain. This sequence was found in a woman in her thirties in good health and CMV-seronegative. CDR3 in DNA: TGTGCCAGCAGCTTTTCCCCGTCTACCCTAATGGAGACTAATGAAAAACTGTTTTTT. Translating it yields CASSFSPSTLMETNEKLFF.